This T cell receptor (beta chain) came from a study of shared clonotypes between healthy human individuals. Findings and limits, study-wide: Rarefaction showed sorted-subset sequencing was incomplete despite large depth.

Several immunoSEQ 96-well plates shared each subset's DNA, each plate a replicate. The table came from immunoSEQ multiplex PCR; TCRdb's copy has only in-frame clones and leaves some out. The sample has 2 million to 2.5 million clones; about 92% are singletons. Notes on this clone: What it recognizes is unknown.

As defined, naive CD8 cells were CD45RO-negative and positively selected for CCR7, with terminally differentiated effector memory CD45RA+ cells excluded. Germline CDR1 and CDR2: SEHNR and FQNEAQ (reference sequence). This CDR3 has 14 amino acids. V was clipped by 4 bases and J by 6 bases, with 12 bases between them. The specimen was naive CD8+ T cells from PBMCs. The chain links TRBV7-9 to TRBJ2-2; D not certain. The TCR was taken from a young man in good health. Some clones in this sample may be carry-over from other donors' samples. Written as DNA, the CDR3 is TGTGCCAGCAGCTGGTATGTTGACGCCGGGGAGCTGTTTTTT. This gives the protein CASSWYVDAGELFF.